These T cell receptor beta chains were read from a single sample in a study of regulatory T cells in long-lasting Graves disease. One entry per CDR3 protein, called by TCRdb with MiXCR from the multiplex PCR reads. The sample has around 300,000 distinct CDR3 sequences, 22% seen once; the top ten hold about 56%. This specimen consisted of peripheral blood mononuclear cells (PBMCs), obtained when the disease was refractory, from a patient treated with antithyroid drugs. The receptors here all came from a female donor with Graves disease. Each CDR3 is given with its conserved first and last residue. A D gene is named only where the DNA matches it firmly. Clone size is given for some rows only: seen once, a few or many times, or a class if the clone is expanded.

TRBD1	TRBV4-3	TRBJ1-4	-	CASSQEDRADEKLFF	TGCGCCAGCAGCCAAGAGGACAGGGCTGATGAAAAACTGTTTTTT
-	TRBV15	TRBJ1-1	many	CATSLVWGTEAFF	TGTGCCACCAGTCTCGTTTGGGGGACTGAAGCTTTCTTT
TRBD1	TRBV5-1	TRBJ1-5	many	CASSLGQGDQPQHF	TGCGCCAGCAGCTTGGGACAGGGAGATCAGCCCCAGCATTTT
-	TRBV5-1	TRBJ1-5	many	CASSLGPGQPQHF	TGCGCCAGCAGCTTAGGTCCAGGCCAGCCCCAGCATTTT
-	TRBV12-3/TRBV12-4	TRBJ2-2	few	CASRPSANTGELFF	TGTGCCAGCAGACCCTCGGCTAACACCGGGGAGCTGTTTTTT
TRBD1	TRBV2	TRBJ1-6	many	CASRVFGTGRNSPLHF	TGTGCCAGCAGAGTTTTCGGGACAGGGAGAAATTCACCCCTCCACTTT
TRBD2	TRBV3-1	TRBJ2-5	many	CASSPYGLAGVEETQYF	TGTGCCAGCAGCCCTTATGGACTAGCGGGAGTGGAAGAGACCCAGTACTTC
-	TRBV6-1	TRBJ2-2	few	CASHREGDSGELFF	TGTGCCAGCCACCGGGAAGGGGATTCCGGGGAGCTGTTTTTT
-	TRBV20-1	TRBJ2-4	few	CSAHRDTQNIQYF	TGCAGTGCTCACCGGGACACTCAAAACATTCAGTACTTC
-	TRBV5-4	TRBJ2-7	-	CASSFIGGHEQYF	TGTGCCAGCAGCTTTATCGGGGGACACGAGCAGTACTTC
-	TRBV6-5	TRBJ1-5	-	CASSFFDISNQPQHF	TGTGCCAGCAGTTTCTTCGACATCTCCAATCAGCCCCAGCATTTT
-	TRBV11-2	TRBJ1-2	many	CASSLRGSQGYTF	TGTGCCAGCAGCTTAAGAGGGAGTCAGGGCTACACCTTC
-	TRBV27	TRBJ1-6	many	CASRRWIQGGSPLHF	TGTGCCAGCCGCAGATGGATTCAGGGCGGGTCACCCCTCCACTTT
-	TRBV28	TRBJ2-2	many	CASHAVPIDTGELFF	TGTGCCAGCCACGCCGTTCCGATCGACACCGGGGAGCTGTTTTTT
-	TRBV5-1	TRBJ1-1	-	CASSLDGENTEAFF	TGCGCCAGCAGCTTGGATGGGGAGAACACTGAAGCTTTCTTT
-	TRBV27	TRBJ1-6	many	CASRYHRMPDNSPLHF	TGTGCCAGCAGATACCACCGGATGCCGGATAATTCACCCCTCCACTTT
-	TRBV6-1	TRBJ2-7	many	CASSISTYEQYF	TGTGCCAGCAGTATCTCAACCTACGAGCAGTACTTC
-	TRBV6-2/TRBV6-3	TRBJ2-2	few	CASSFSRELFF	TGTGCCAGCAGTTTTTCCCGGGAGCTGTTTTTT
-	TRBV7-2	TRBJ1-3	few	CASSQGRGRNTIYF	TGTGCCAGCAGCCAGGGACGGGGGAGAAACACCATATATTTT
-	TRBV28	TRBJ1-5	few	CASSTPGRTANQPQHF	TGTGCCAGCAGTACCCCAGGACGTACCGCCAATCAGCCCCAGCATTTT
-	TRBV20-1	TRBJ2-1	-	CSAFSRGEQFF	TGCAGTGCCTTCAGTAGGGGGGAGCAGTTCTTC
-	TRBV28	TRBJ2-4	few	CASSGVKNIQYF	TGTGCCAGCTCAGGGGTCAAAAACATTCAGTACTTC
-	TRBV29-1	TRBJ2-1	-	CSASVGPSSYNEQFF	TGCAGCGCCTCGGTAGGACCCAGCTCCTACAATGAGCAGTTCTTC
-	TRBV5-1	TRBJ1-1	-	CASSLGHMASNTEAFF	TGCGCCAGCAGCTTGGGTCATATGGCATCGAACACTGAAGCTTTCTTT
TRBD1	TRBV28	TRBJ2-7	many	CASSIDPGTAYEQYF	TGTGCCAGCAGCATTGACCCCGGGACAGCCTACGAGCAGTACTTC
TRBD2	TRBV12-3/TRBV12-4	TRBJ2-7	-	CASSVLAGKHYEQYF	TGTGCCAGCAGCGTTCTAGCGGGAAAGCACTACGAGCAGTACTTC
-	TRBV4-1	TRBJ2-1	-	CASSDLVYNEQFF	TGCGCCAGCAGCGACTTAGTATACAATGAGCAGTTCTTC
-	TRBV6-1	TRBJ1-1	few	CASSEGSRTEAFF	TGTGCCAGCAGCGAGGGCAGCCGCACTGAAGCTTTCTTT
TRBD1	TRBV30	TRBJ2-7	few	CAWTPGQGLEQYF	TGTGCCTGGACTCCGGGACAGGGTCTCGAGCAGTACTTC
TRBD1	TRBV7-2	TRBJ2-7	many	CASSIDRGAYEQYF	TGTGCCAGCAGCATTGACAGGGGAGCCTACGAGCAGTACTTC
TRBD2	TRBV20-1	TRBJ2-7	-	CSASRLAGPNEQYF	TGCAGTGCTAGCAGGCTAGCGGGACCTAACGAGCAGTACTTC
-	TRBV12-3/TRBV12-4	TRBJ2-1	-	CASSLVSEQFF	TGTGCCAGCAGTCTAGTCTCTGAGCAGTTCTTC
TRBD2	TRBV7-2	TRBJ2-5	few	CASSLGGTSGRSGETQYF	TGTGCCAGCAGCTTAGGGGGGACTAGCGGGAGAAGTGGGGAGACCCAGTACTTC
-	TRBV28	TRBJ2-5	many	CASSFSRDQFQETQYF	TGTGCCAGCAGTTTTAGCCGGGACCAATTCCAAGAGACCCAGTACTTC
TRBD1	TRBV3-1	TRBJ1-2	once	CASSPLSGGRGPGYTF	TGTGCCAGCAGCCCCCTATCGGGGGGCAGGGGGCCTGGCTACACCTTC
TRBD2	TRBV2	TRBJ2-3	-	CASSGEAGDPDTQYF	TGTGCCAGCAGTGGAGAAGCGGGAGATCCAGATACGCAGTATTTT
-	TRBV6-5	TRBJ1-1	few	CASSYSDSNTEAFF	TGTGCCAGCAGTTACTCTGACAGCAACACTGAAGCTTTCTTT
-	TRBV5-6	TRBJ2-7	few	CASSHDLSSYEQYF	TGTGCCAGCAGCCACGACCTGAGCTCCTACGAGCAGTACTTC
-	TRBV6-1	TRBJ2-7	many	CASRRLKTHYEQYF	TGTGCCAGCAGAAGACTTAAAACCCACTACGAGCAGTACTTC
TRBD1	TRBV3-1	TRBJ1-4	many	CASSRTPGQGNEKLFF	TGTGCCAGCAGCCGGACCCCGGGACAGGGAAATGAAAAACTGTTTTTT
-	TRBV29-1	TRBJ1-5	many	CSVDSRNQPQHF	TGCAGCGTTGACTCTCGAAATCAGCCCCAGCATTTT
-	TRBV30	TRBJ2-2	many	CAWSRGRGTGELFF	TGTGCCTGGAGTAGAGGAAGGGGCACCGGGGAGCTGTTTTTT
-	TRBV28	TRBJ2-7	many	CASRDAGTNYEQYF	TGTGCCAGCAGGGACGCCGGGACAAACTACGAGCAGTACTTC
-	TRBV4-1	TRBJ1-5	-	CASSQVVDQPQHF	TGCGCCAGCAGCCAAGTCGTGGATCAGCCCCAGCATTTT
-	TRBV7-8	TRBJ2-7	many	CASSTTPTGSYEQYF	TGTGCCAGCAGCACCACTCCGACGGGTTCCTACGAGCAGTACTTC
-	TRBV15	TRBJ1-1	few	CAASRDRVTEAFF	TGTGCCGCCAGCAGAGACAGAGTTACTGAAGCTTTCTTT